This TCR beta chain was identified during a study of tumor and adjacent non-tumor tissue in lung cancer. Study-level information: Each sample yielded 3.9 million or so productive TCRbeta reads on average.

Of note for this clonotype: Its specificity is not known. A clone one base away is much larger, so this may be a read error.

Study findings and constraints: Significantly higher TCR diversity was found in tumor than normal lung. In normal lung, the top 100 clones were significantly more dominant than in tumor.

A modified ARM-PCR protocol with three rounds of nested PCR amplified TCRbeta. From the multiplex PCR reads, TCRdb called clonotypes with MiXCR, one entry per CDR3 protein. The sample consists of roughly 220,000 distinct CDR3 sequences, around 71% of them appearing once. The V gene lost 5 bases and the J gene lost 4 bases, with 21 bases spanning the gap. The CDR3 contains 17 residues. Germline CDR1 SGHAT, CDR2 FQNNGV. This sample's RNA came from whole unsorted tissue. Chemotherapy-naive patients with new lung cancer underwent thoracic surgery in China, August–late 2014. This receptor was obtained from a man aged 55-75 years with non-small cell lung cancer. The genes are TRBV11-2 and TRBJ2-1; perhaps TRBD2 as D (5 bases). Input material: lung tumor tissue. Here the CDR3 reads CASSQIHIVGRYNEQFF. CDR3 DNA sequence: TGTGCCAGCAGCCAGATTCATATAGTGGGGAGATACAATGAGCAGTTCTTC.